Only one count was recorded for the clone carrying this T cell receptor beta chain. Its matching antigen is unknown. CDR1 and CDR2 from the germline V gene are SGHVS and FQNEAQ. Losses at the gene ends were 1 base for V and 2 bases for J; bases not matched to a gene: 1. This CDR3 region has 14 residues. This entry is derived from a study of cytomegalovirus exposure and HLA in healthy donors. Regarding the study as a whole: The study listed roughly 160 cytomegalovirus-associated TCR beta chains. Later analysis suggested links between common viral pathogens and several top significant clusters. A missense variant in DCLRE1C was later tied to TCR beta V- and J-gene trimming.

A multiplex PCR was run with 60 Vbeta primers and 13 Jbeta primers. Sequencing was performed with immunoSEQ multiplex PCR; in TCRdb, only in-frame clones are kept and a portion is missing. The data show fewer than 350,000 clones, approximately 90% seen once. The sample was PBMCs. The rearrangement uses TRBV7-8 and TRBJ2-5; 7 bases align to TRBD2. This TCR was sampled from a woman aged 18-30 years in good health and CMV-seronegative. The CDR3 is CASSLGGGQETQYF. The CDR3 coding sequence is TGTGCCAGCAGCTTAGGCGGGGGTCAAGAGACCCAGTACTTC. Together with reference TRBV7-8 and TRBJ2-5, the CDR3 gives the full variable domain: GAGVSQSPRYKVAKRGQDVALRCDPISGHVSLFWYQQALGQGPEFLTYFQNEAQLDKSGLPSDRFFAERPEGSVSTLKIQRTQQEDSAVYLCASSLGGGQETQYFGPGTRLLVL.